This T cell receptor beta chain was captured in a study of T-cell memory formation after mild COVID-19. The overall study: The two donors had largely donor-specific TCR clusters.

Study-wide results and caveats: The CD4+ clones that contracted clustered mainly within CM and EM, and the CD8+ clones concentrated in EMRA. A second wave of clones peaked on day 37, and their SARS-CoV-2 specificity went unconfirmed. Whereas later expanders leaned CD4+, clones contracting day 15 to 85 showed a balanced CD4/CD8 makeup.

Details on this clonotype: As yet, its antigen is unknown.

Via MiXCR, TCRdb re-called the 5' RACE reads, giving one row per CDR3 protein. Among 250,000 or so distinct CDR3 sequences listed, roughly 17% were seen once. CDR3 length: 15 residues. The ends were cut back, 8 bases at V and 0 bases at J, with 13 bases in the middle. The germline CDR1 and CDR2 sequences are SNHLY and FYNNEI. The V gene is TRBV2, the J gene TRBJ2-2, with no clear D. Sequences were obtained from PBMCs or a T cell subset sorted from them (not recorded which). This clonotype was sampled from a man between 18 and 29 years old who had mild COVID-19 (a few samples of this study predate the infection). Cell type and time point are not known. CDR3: CASSLGSANTGELFF. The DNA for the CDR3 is TGTGCCAGCTCTTTGGGCAGCGCGAACACCGGGGAGCTGTTTTTT.